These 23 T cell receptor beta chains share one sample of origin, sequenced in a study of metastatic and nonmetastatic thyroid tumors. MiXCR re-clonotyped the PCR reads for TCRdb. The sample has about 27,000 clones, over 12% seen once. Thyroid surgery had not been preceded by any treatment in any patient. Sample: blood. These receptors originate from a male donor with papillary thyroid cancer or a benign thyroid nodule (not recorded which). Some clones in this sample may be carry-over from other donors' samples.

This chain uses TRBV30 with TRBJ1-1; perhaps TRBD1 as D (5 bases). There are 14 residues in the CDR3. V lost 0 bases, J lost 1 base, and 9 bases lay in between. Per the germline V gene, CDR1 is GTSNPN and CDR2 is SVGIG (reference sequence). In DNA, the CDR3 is TGTGCCTGGAGTGTACGACAGACGAACACTGAAGCTTTCTTT. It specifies CAWSVRQTNTEAFF.

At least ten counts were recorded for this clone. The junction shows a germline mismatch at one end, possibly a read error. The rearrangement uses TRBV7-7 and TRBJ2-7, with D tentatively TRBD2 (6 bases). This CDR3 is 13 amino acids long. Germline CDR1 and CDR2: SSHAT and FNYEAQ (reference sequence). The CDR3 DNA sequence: TGTGCTAGCAGCTTAACGGGAGCCTACGAGCAGTACTTC. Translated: CASSLTGAYEQYF.

CDR3 in DNA: TGTGCCAGCAGCCAAGATTGGGGGGGCCTCTATGGCTACACCTTC. It encodes CASSQDWGGLYGYTF. The V and J genes are TRBV3-1 and TRBJ1-2, with a tentative D call TRBD1 (6 bases). CDR3 length equals 15 residues. Germline V gene data show CDR1 as LGHDT and CDR2 as YNNKEL (reference sequence). V gave up 0 bases and J gave up 4 bases, with 12 bases separating them.

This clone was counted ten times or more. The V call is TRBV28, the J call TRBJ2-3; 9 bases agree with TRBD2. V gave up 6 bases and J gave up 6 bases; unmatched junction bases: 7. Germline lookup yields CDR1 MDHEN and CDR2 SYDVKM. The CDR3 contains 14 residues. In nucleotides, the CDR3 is TGTGCCAGCAGCAGACTAGCGGTGGGGGATACGCAGTATTTT. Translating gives CASSRLAVGDTQYF.

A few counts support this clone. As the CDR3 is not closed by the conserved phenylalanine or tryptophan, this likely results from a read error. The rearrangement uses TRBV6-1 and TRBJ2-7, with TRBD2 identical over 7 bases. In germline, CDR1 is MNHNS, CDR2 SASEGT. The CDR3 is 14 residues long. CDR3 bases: TGTGCCAGCATAGTAAAGACTAGCCGCTACGATCAGTACTCC. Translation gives CASIVKTSRYDQYS.

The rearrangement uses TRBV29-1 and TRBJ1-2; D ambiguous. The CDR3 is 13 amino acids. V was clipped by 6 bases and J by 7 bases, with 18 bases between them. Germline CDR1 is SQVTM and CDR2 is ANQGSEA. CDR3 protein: CSVYRETSGGYTF. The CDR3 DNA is TGCAGCGTCTATAGGGAGACATCAGGTGGCTACACCTTC.

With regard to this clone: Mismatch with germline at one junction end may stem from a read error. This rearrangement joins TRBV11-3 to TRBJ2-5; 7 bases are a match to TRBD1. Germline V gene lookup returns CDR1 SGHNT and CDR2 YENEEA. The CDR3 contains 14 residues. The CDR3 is CANSLLGGSETQYF. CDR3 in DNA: TGTGCCAACAGCTTATTAGGGGGCAGTGAGACCCAGTACTTC.

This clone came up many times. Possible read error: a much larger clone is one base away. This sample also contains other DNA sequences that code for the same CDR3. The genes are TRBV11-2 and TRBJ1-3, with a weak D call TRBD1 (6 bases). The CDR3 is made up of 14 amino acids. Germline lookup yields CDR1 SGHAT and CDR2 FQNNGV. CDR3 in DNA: TGTGCCAGCAGCTCGGACAGCTCTGGGAACACCATATATTTT. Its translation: CASSSDSSGNTIYF. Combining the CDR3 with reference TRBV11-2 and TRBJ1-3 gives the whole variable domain EAGVAQSPRYKIIEKRQSVAFWCNPISGHATLYWYQQILGQGPKLLIQFQNNGVVDDSQLPKDRFSAERLKGVDSTLKIQPAKLEDSAVYLCASSSDSSGNTIYFGEGSWLTVV.

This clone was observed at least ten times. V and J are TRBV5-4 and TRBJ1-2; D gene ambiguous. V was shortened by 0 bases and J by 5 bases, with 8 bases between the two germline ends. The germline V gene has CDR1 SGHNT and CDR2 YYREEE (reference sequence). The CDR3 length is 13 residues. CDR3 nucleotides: TGTGCCAGCAGCTTGGGTGAGCCTTATGGCTACACCTTC. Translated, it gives CASSLGEPYGYTF.

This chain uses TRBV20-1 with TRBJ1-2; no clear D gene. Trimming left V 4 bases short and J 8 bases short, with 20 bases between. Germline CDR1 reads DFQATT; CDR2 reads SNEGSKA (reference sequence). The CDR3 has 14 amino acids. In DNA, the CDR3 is TGCAGTGCTAACCCGAGACGGGGATCCCTAGGCTACACCTTC. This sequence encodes CSANPRRGSLGYTF.

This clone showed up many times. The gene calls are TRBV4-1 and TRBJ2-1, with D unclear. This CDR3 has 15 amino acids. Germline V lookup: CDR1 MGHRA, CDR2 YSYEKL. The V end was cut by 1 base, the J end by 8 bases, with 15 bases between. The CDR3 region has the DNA TGCGCCAGCAGCCAAGGGAATAGTCAGGTCGATGAGCAGTTCTTC. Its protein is CASSQGNSQVDEQFF.

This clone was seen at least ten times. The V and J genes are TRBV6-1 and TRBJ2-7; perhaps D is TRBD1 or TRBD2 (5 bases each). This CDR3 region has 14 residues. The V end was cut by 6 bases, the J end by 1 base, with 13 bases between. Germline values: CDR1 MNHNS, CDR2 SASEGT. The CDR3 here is CASRRGVQSYEQYF. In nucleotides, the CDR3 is TGTGCCAGCAGGAGGGGAGTACAGTCCTACGAGCAGTACTTC.

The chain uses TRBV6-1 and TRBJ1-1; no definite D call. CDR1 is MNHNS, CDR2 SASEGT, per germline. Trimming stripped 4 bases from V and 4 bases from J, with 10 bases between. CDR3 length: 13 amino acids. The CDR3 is CASSAPAPTEAFF. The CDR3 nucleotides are TGTGCCAGCAGTGCCCCAGCCCCCACTGAAGCTTTCTTT.

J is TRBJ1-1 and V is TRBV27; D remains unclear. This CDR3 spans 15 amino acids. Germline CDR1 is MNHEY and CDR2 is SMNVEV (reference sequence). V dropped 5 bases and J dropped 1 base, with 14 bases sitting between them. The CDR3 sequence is CASSPPSYGNTEAFF. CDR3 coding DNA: TGTGCCAGCAGTCCCCCGAGTTATGGGAACACTGAAGCTTTCTTT.

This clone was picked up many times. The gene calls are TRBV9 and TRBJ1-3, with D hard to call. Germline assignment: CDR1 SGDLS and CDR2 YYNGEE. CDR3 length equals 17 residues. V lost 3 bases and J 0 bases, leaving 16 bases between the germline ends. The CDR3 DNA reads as TGTGCCAGCAGCGGGGGTGAGGGAAGGGTCTCTGGAAACACCATATATTTT. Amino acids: CASSGGEGRVSGNTIYF.

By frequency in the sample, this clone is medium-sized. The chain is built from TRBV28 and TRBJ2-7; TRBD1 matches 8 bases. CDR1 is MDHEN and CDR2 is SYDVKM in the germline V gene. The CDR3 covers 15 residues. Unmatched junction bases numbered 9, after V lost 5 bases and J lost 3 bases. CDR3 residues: CASSPRRTGIYEQYF. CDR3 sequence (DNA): TGTGCCAGCAGTCCGAGACGGACAGGGATCTACGAGCAGTACTTC. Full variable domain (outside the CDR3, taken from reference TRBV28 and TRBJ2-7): DVKVTQSSRYLVKRTGEKVFLECVQDMDHENMFWYRQDPGLGLRLIYFSYDVKMKEKGDIPEGYSVSREKKERFSLILESASTNQTSMYLCASSPRRTGIYEQYFGPGTRLTVT.

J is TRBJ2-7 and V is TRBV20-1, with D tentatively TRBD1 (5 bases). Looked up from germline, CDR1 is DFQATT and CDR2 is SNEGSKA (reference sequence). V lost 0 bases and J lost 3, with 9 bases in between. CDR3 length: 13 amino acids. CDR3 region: CSARDARVYEQYF. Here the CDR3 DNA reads TGCAGTGCTAGAGATGCCAGGGTCTACGAGCAGTACTTC.

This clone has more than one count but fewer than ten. CDR3: CASTIDRGPNQPQHF. The CDR3 coding sequence is TGTGCCAGCACAATAGACAGGGGGCCCAATCAGCCCCAGCATTTT. The genes are TRBV6-1 and TRBJ1-5, with 10 bases lining up with TRBD1. The CDR3 runs to 15 residues. J lost 3 bases, V lost 7 bases, and 6 bases had no gene match. Germline loops: CDR1 MNHNS, CDR2 SASEGT.

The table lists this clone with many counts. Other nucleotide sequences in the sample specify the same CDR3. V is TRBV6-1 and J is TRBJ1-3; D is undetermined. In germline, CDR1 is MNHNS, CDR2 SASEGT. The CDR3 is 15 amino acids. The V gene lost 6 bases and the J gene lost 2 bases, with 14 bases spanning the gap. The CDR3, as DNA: TGTGCCAGCAGCCCTTCCCCAGGCCCTGGAAACACCATATATTTT. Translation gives CASSPSPGPGNTIYF.

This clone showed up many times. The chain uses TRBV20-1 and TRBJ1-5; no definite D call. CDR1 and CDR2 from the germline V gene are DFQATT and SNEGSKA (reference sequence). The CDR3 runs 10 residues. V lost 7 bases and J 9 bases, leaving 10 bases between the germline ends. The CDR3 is CSVGPRPQHF. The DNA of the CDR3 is TGCAGTGTTGGGCCCCGGCCCCAGCATTTT.

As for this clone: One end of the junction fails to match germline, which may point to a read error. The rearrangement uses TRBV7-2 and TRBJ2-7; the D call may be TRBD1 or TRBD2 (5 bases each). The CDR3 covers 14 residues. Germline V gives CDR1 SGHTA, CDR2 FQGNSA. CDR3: CASFSAGNSYEQCF. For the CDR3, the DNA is TGTGCCAGCTTTAGCGCAGGGAATTCCTACGAGCAGTGCTTC.

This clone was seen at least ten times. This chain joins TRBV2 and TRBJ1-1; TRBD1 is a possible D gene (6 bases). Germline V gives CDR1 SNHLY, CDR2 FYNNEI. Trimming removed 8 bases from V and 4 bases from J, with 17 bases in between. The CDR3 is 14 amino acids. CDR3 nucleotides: TGTGCCAGCTACCCAGGCCTGGGGGCCACTGAAGCTTTCTTT. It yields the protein CASYPGLGATEAFF.

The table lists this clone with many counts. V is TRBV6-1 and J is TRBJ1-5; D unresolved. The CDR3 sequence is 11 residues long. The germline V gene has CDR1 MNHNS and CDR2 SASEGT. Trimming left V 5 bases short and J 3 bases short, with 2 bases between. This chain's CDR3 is CASSNNQPQHF. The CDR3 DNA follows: TGTGCCAGCAGTAACAATCAGCCCCAGCATTTT.